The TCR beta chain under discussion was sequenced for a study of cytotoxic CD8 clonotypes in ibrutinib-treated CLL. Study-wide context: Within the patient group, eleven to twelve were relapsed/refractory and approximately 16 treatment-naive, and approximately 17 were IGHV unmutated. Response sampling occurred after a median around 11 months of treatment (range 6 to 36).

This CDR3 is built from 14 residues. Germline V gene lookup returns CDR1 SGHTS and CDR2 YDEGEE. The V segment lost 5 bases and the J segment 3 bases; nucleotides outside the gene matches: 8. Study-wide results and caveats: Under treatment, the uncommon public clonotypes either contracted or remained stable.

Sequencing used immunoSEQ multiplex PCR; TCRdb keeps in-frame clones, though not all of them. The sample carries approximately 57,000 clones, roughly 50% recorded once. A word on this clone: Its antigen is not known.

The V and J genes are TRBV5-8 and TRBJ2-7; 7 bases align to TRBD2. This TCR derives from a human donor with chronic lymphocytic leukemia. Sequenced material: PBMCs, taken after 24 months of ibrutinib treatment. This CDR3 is CASSFAGAGYEQYF. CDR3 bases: TGTGCCAGCAGTTTCGCGGGAGCGGGCTACGAGCAGTACTTC.